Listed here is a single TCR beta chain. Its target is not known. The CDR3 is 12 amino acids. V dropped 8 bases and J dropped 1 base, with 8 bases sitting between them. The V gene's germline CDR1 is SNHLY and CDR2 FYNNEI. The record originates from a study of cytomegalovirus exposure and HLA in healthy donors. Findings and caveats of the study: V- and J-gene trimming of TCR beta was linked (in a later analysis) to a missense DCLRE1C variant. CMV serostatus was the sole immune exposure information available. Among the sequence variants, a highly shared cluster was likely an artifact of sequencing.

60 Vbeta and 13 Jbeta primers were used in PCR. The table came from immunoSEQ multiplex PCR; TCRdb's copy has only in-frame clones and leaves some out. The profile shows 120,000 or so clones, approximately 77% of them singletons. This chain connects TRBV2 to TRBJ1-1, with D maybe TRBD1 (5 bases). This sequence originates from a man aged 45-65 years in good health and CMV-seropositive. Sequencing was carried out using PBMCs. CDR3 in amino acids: CASVQGNTEAFF. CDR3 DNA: TGTGCCAGCGTCCAGGGGAACACTGAAGCTTTCTTT.